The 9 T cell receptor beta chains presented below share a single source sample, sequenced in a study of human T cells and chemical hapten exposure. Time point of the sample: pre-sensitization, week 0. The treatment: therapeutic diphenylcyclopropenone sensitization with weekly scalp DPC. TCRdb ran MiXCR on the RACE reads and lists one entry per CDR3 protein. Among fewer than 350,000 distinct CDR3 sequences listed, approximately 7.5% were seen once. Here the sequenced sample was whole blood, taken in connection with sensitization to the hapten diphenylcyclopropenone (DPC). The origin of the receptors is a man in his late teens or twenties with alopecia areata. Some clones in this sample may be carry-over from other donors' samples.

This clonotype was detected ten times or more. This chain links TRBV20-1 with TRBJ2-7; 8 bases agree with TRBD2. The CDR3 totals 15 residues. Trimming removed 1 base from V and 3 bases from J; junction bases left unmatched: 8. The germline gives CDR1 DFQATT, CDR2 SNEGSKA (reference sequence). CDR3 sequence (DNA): TGCAGTGCTAGAGCCCCCTTCGGGGGGGTCTACGAGCAGTACTTC. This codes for CSARAPFGGVYEQYF.

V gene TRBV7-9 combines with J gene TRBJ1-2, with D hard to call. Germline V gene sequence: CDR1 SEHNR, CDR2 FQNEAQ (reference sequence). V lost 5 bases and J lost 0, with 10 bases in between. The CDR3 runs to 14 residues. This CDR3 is CASSRRVSNYGYTF. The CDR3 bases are TGTGCCAGCAGCCGCCGGGTCTCTAACTATGGCTACACCTTC.

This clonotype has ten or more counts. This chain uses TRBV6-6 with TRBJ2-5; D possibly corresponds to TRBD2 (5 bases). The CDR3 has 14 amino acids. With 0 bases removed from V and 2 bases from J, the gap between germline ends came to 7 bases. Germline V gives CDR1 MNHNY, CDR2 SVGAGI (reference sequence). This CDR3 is CASSYSGDQETQYF. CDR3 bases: TGTGCCAGCAGTTACTCGGGAGATCAAGAGACCCAGTACTTC.

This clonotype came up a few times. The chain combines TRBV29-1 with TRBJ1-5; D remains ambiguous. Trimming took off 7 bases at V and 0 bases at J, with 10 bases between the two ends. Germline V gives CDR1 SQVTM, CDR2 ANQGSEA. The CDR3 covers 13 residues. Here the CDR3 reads CSAATFSNQPQHF. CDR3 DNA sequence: TGCAGCGCAGCTACATTTAGCAATCAGCCCCAGCATTTT.

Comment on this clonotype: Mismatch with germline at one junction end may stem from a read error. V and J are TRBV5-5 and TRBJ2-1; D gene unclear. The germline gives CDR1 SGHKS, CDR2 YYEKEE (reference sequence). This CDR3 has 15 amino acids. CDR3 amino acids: CGSSLGFQTYNEQFF. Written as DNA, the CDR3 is TGTGGCAGCAGCTTGGGCTTCCAGACCTACAATGAGCAGTTCTTC.

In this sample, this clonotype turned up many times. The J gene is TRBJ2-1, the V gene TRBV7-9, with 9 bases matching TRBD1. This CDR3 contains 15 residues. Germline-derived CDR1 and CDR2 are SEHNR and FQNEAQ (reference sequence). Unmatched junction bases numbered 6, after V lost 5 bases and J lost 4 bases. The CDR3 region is CASSAGQGGYNEQFF. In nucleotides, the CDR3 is TGTGCCAGCAGCGCGGGACAGGGTGGTTACAATGAGCAGTTCTTC.

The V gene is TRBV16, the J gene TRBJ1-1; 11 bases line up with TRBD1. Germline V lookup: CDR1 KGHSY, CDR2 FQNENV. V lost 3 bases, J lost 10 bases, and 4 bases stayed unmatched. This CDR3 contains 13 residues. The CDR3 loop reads CASSQDRGLSAFF. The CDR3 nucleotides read TGTGCCAGCAGCCAGGACAGGGGGCTTTCAGCTTTCTTT.

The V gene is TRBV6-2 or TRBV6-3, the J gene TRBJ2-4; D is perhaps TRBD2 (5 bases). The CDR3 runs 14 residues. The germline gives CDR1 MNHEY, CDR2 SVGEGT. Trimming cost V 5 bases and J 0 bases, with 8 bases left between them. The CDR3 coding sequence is TGTGCCAGCAGTAGGAGGCTAGCCAAAAACATTCAGTACTTC. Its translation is CASSRRLAKNIQYF.

This CDR3 is CASSAGLRYGYTF. The DNA of the CDR3 is TGTGCCAGCAGTGCAGGGTTGAGGTATGGCTACACCTTC. J is TRBJ1-2 and V is TRBV6-1, with a possible D match to TRBD1 (5 bases). V lost 4 bases and J lost 5, with 11 bases in between. The germline V gene encodes CDR1 MNHNS and CDR2 SASEGT. The CDR3 covers 13 residues.